This record looks at one T cell receptor (beta chain) sequence and its context. This sample stems from a study of Graves' ophthalmopathy and Graves' hyperthyroidism. The CDR3 spans 15 residues. V was pared by 6 bases and J by 11 bases, with 20 bases between. The germline gives CDR1 MGHDK, CDR2 SYGVNS. Beta-chain TCR CDR3 regions were amplified from RNA transcripts. HTBI primers were employed in first-round RT-PCR, then a second-round multiplex PCR followed. Each CDR3 protein is one row after TCRdb ran MiXCR on the multiplex PCR reads. Counted here are hundreds of thousands of distinct CDR3 sequences, under 50% occurring once; the ten biggest clones make up over 2.5%.

Specimen: peripheral blood. The V gene is TRBV25-1, the J gene TRBJ1-6; possibly TRBD1 for D (6 bases). This sequence was found in an adult man with Graves' ophthalmopathy. CDR3 residues: CASSPDSLAMTPLHF. The CDR3 nucleotides are TGTGCCAGCAGCCCGGACAGCTTGGCGATGACACCCCTCCACTTT.